This T cell receptor (beta chain) was identified in a study of T cells in women clearing cervical HPV infection. The method was immunoSEQ multiplex PCR; TCRdb's version includes in-frame clones alone and lacks a portion of them. The sample table sets out under 50,000 clones. With respect to this clone: The observed sequence ends 3 residues before the CDR3 terminus, with the missing tail filled in from the germline J gene.

V trimming: 6 bases; J trimming: 8 bases; junction bases outside the gene matches: 10. The CDR3 runs to 14 residues. Sequencing was carried out using blood buffy coat. The chain carries TRBV12-3 or TRBV12-4 and TRBJ2-3; TRBD1 matches 8 bases. This TCR came from a woman between 18 and 70 years old with a cervical HPV16 infection that either progressed to CIN3+ or cleared (not recorded which). The CDR3 region is CASSQGQVLGTQYF. CDR3 DNA, as far as it was read: TGTGCCAGCAGCCAGGGACAGGTACTAGGTACG.